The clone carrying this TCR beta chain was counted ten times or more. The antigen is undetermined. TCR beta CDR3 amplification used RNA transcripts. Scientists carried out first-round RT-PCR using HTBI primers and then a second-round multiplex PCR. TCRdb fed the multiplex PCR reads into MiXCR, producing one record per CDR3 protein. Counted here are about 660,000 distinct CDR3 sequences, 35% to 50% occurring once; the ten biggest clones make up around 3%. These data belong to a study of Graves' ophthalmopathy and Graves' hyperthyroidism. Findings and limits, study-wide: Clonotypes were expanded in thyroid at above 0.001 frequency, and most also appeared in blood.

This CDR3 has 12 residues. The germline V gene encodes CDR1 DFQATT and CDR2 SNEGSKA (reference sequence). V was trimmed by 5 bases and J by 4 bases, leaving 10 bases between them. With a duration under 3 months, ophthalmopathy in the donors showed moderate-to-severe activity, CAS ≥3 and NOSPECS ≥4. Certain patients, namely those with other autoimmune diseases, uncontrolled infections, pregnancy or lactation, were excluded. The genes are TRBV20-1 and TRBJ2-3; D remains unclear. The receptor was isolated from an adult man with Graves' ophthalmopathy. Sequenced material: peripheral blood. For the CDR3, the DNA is TGCAGTGCTCCCCTCTCCGCAGATACGCAGTATTTT. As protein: CSAPLSADTQYF.